A selection of T cell receptor beta chains follows, all from one sample in a study of blood T cell repertoires in COVID-19. Using immunoSEQ multiplex PCR, the repertoire was profiled, and TCRdb retains in-frame clones only, with some absent. The table has 110,000 to 150,000 clones, about four fifths seen once; the top ten hold about 7%. The sequenced sample consisted of peripheral blood. The origin of the receptors is a human donor in a cohort sampled during active COVID-19. The CDR3 runs from the conserved cysteine through the conserved F or W. The D gene is left open where the match is weak. Size is stated for part of the rows, as once, few or many counts, or as a class when the clone is expanded.

CDR3aa	CDR3nt	len	j_gene	v_gene	d_gene	abundance
CASEFGASGGVNEQFF	TGTGCCAGCGAATTTGGGGCTAGCGGGGGGGTGAATGAGCAGTTCTTC	16	TRBJ2-1	TRBV2	TRBD2	.
CASSYSDGTSYEQYF	TGTGCCAGCAGTTACTCCGACGGGACTAGCTACGAGCAGTACTTC	15	TRBJ2-7	TRBV6-5	TRBD2	few
CASRGGPSEGYTF	TGTGCCAGCAGAGGGGGCCCTTCCGAGGGCTACACCTTC	13	TRBJ1-2	TRBV28	TRBD1	.
CASSILRQEETQYF	TGTGCCAGCAGTATTTTGAGACAAGAAGAGACCCAGTACTTC	14	TRBJ2-5	TRBV6-2/TRBV6-3	.	.
CASSRGNQPQHF	TGTGCCAGCAGTCGGGGGAATCAGCCCCAGCATTTT	12	TRBJ1-5	TRBV2	.	.
CASSDADRVRAFF	TGCGCCAGCAGCGACGCAGACAGGGTGAGGGCTTTCTTT	13	TRBJ1-1	TRBV5-1	TRBD1	.
CASSSSFNEPQHF	TGTGCCAGTAGTTCCTCCTTTAATGAGCCCCAGCATTTT	13	TRBJ1-5	TRBV19	.	.
CASSVGDSLLYGYTF	TGTGCCAGCAGCGTAGGGGACAGCTTACTCTATGGCTACACCTTC	15	TRBJ1-2	TRBV9	TRBD1	.
CASSRTGVKGTEAFF	TGCGCCAGCAGCCGTACAGGGGTTAAAGGCACTGAAGCTTTCTTT	15	TRBJ1-1	TRBV4-3	TRBD1	.
CASRGSLKRYF	TGTGCCAGCAGGGGCTCCCTCAAGAGGTACTTC	11	TRBJ2-7	TRBV2	.	.
CASSFGQGGLADTQYF	TGCGCCAGCAGCTTCGGACAGGGCGGGCTAGCAGATACGCAGTATTTT	16	TRBJ2-3	TRBV5-1	TRBD1	.
CASSLMIRLPTGGPDTQYF	TGCGCCAGCAGCTTAATGATCCGCCTACCGACAGGGGGCCCAGATACGCAGTATTTT	19	TRBJ2-3	TRBV5-1	TRBD1	.
CASTPLGQNYGYTF	TGTGCCAGCACCCCTCTAGGACAAAACTATGGCTACACCTTC	14	TRBJ1-2	TRBV7-2	.	.
CASSPTDRARSEKLFF	TGTGCCAGCAGTCCCACCGACAGGGCCCGTAGTGAAAAACTGTTTTTT	16	TRBJ1-4	TRBV6-6	TRBD1	.
CASSSSGTSEAFF	TGTGCCAGCAGCTCATCCGGGACATCTGAAGCTTTCTTT	13	TRBJ1-1	TRBV9	.	few
CASSRGTVGRNEQFF	TGTGCCAGCAGCCGCGGGACAGTGGGGCGCAATGAGCAGTTCTTC	15	TRBJ2-1	TRBV7-3	.	.
CASGGEPDEQFF	TGTGCCAGCGGGGGGGAACCGGATGAGCAGTTCTTC	12	TRBJ2-1	TRBV5-6	TRBD2	.
CASSSTKLDRDGQPQHF	TGTGCCAGCAGTTCCACCAAATTAGACAGGGACGGTCAGCCCCAGCATTTT	17	TRBJ1-5	TRBV27	TRBD1	.